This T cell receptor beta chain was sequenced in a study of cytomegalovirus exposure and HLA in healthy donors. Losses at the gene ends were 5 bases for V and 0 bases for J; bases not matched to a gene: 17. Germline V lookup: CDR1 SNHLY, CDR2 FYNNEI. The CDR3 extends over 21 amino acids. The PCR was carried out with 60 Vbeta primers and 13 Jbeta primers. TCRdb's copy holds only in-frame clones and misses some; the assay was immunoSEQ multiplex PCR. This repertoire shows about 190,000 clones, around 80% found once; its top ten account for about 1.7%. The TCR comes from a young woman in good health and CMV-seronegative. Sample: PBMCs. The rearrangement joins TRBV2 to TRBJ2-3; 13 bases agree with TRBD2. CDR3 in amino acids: CASSPAPGLAGPRSSTDTQYF. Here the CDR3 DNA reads TGTGCCAGCAGTCCTGCCCCGGGACTAGCGGGACCTCGTTCTAGCACAGATACGCAGTATTTT. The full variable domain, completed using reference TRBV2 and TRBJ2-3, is EPEVTQTPSHQVTQMGQEVILRCVPISNHLYFYWYRQILGQKVEFLVSFYNNEISEKSEIFDDQFSVERPDGSNFTLKIRSTKLEDSAMYFCASSPAPGLAGPRSSTDTQYFGPGTRLTVL.